What follows are 27 T cell receptor beta chains derived from one specimen sequenced in a study of T cells after yellow fever vaccination. TCRdb redid the calling of the 5' RACE reads with MiXCR, one entry per CDR3 protein. The sample includes 620,000 or so distinct CDR3 sequences, roughly 12% of them seen just once. The sample was PBMCs, taken on the day of the yellow fever booster vaccination. Receptors were obtained from a man aged 30 to 45 who received the YFV17D yellow fever vaccine.

V usage is TRBV7-2 and J usage is TRBJ2-1; D is undetermined. The V gene lost 2 bases and the J gene lost 12 bases, with 11 bases spanning the gap. This CDR3 comprises 12 residues. CDR1 SGHTA and CDR2 FQGNSA come from the germline V gene. CDR3 sequence: CASSLSLLVQFF. As DNA, the CDR3 is TGTGCCAGCAGCTTAAGTCTCTTGGTGCAGTTCTTC.

This chain joins TRBV24-1 and TRBJ2-1; D uncertain. Germline values: CDR1 KGHDR, CDR2 SFDVKD. The CDR3 contains 13 residues. V was shortened by 3 bases and J by 14 bases, with 16 bases between the two germline ends. CDR3 in amino acids: CATSDEASIRKFF. CDR3 bases: TGTGCCACCAGTGATGAAGCCAGTATTAGGAAGTTCTTC.

The gene calls are TRBV29-1 and TRBJ1-4; no reliable D call. Germline V gene sequence: CDR1 SQVTM, CDR2 ANQGSEA. Trimming shortened V by 4 bases and J by 3 bases, and 18 bases separated the two germline ends. There are 16 residues in the CDR3. CDR3 sequence (DNA): TGCAGCGTTGTGGTTTGGGGAAGCGGAGCTAATGAAAAACTGTTTTTT. Protein sequence: CSVVVWGSGANEKLFF. Combining the CDR3 with reference TRBV29-1 and TRBJ1-4 gives the whole variable domain SAVISQKPSRDICQRGTSLTIQCQVDSQVTMMFWYRQQPGQSLTLIATANQGSEATYESGFVIDKFPISRPNLTFSTLTVSNMSPEDSSIYLCSVVVWGSGANEKLFFGSGTQLSVL.

This clonotype was observed many times. At one end the junction does not follow the germline gene, possibly because of a read error. The V and J genes are TRBV7-2 and TRBJ2-7; 10 nucleotides match TRBD2. The germline V gene encodes CDR1 SGHTA and CDR2 FQGNSA. This CDR3 region has 15 residues. This chain's CDR3 is CASSLALAGAYEQYF. In nucleotides, the CDR3 is TGCGCCAGCAGCTTGGCGCTAGCGGGAGCCTACGAGCAGTACTTC.

The chain couples TRBV7-9 to TRBJ2-1; 8 nucleotides agree with TRBD1. Germline assignment: CDR1 SEHNR and CDR2 FQNEAQ (reference sequence). V lost 5 bases to trimming and J lost 6 bases; unmatched junction nucleotides: 3. There are 13 residues in the CDR3. CDR3 bases: TGTGCCAGCAGCCCCAGGGGGCTCAATGAGCAGTTCTTC. Translating it yields CASSPRGLNEQFF. Together with reference TRBV7-9 and TRBJ2-1, the CDR3 gives the full variable domain: DTGVSQNPRHKITKRGQNVTFRCDPISEHNRLYWYRQTLGQGPEFLTYFQNEAQLEKSRLLSDRFSAERPKGSFSTLEIQRTEQGDSAMYLCASSPRGLNEQFFGPGTRLTVL.

This clonotype turned up a few times. The chain carries TRBV18 and TRBJ2-1; D tentatively fits TRBD1 or TRBD2 (5 bases each). Looked up from germline, CDR1 is KGHSH and CDR2 is LQKENI. The V and J ends lost 3 bases and 3 bases respectively, with 12 bases between them. This CDR3 region has 15 residues. The DNA for the CDR3 is TGTGCCAGCTCACCTGGGACGAGTAACTACAATGAGCAGTTCTTC. Its protein product is CASSPGTSNYNEQFF.

The genes are TRBV6-5 and TRBJ2-7, with TRBD1 matching over 10 bases. After removal of 5 bases from V and 4 bases from J, the junction contained 14 bases not matched to a gene. The CDR3 is made up of 17 amino acids. Germline lookup yields CDR1 MNHEY and CDR2 SVGAGI. The CDR3, as DNA: TGTGCCAGCAGTAACCGGGACAGGGGCCTCTCCAGGTACGAGCAGTACTTC. Encoded protein: CASSNRDRGLSRYEQYF.

The table lists this clonotype with a few counts. The chain combines TRBV7-9 with TRBJ2-2; 10 bases are a match to TRBD2. The CDR3 has 17 amino acids. The V segment lost 5 bases and the J segment 1 base; nucleotides outside the gene matches: 7. Germline CDR1 and CDR2: SEHNR and FQNEAQ (reference sequence). The CDR3 loop is CASSPRGLALNTGELFF. The CDR3 DNA is TGTGCCAGCAGCCCCCGGGGACTAGCGTTGAACACCGGGGAGCTGTTTTTT.

The chain carries TRBV15 and TRBJ1-2; unclear D gene. The CDR3 consists of 16 residues. V was cut by 0 bases and J by 3 bases, with 14 bases left in between. Germline V gene lookup returns CDR1 LNHNV and CDR2 YYDKDF (reference sequence). CDR3 nucleotides: TGTGCCACCAGCAGAGATGGGAGTTCTCGGCACTATGGCTACACCTTC. Amino acid sequence: CATSRDGSSRHYGYTF. Together with reference TRBV15 and TRBJ1-2, the CDR3 gives the full variable domain: DAMVIQNPRYQVTQFGKPVTLSCSQTLNHNVMYWYQQKSSQAPKLLFHYYDKDFNNEADTPDNFQSRRPNTSFCFLDIRSPGLGDTAMYLCATSRDGSSRHYGYTFGSGTRLTVV.

CDR3 protein: CASSFSWNQPQHF. The CDR3 bases are TGTGCCAGCAGTTTTTCTTGGAATCAGCCCCAGCATTTT. The chain joins TRBV28 to TRBJ1-5; no reliable D call. This CDR3 comprises 13 residues. CDR1 is MDHEN and CDR2 is SYDVKM in the germline V gene. Trimming took 3 bases from V and 4 from J, leaving 7 bases between them.

The rearrangement uses TRBV12-3 or TRBV12-4 and TRBJ1-5; D remains ambiguous. Trimming stripped 3 bases from V and 5 bases from J, with 11 bases between. The CDR3 loop spans 14 amino acids. CDR3 DNA: TGTGCCAGCAGTTTGAGGAGGTGGGATCAGCCCCAGCATTTT. It codes for CASSLRRWDQPQHF.

The V gene is TRBV20-1, the J gene TRBJ2-2; 8 positions match TRBD2. The V and J ends lost 6 bases and 6 bases, in that order; junction bases with no gene match: 12. Looked up from germline, CDR1 is DFQATT and CDR2 is SNEGSKA (reference sequence). This CDR3 comprises 15 residues. The CDR3 DNA reads as TGCAGTGCCCCACGGATGGCGGGAGGACCCGGGGAGCTGTTTTTT. Its protein is CSAPRMAGGPGELFF.

The chain uses TRBV10-3 and TRBJ2-7; 10 positions match TRBD2. The V gene's germline CDR1 is ENHRY and CDR2 SYGVKD. The length of the CDR3 is 17 residues. Trimming took 5 bases from V and 3 from J; bases not matched to a gene: 13. The CDR3 reads CAISRNRTSGGLYEQYF. The CDR3 bases are TGTGCCATCAGTCGGAACCGGACTAGCGGCGGACTCTACGAGCAGTACTTC.

In its sample, this clonotype was seen a few times. The V gene is TRBV24-1, the J gene TRBJ2-1, with TRBD1 matching over 9 bases. The CDR3 has 15 residues. Germline CDR1 reads KGHDR; CDR2 reads SFDVKD. Germline trimming cut 5 bases from V and 0 bases from J; bases unmatched to any gene: 1. The DNA of the CDR3 is TGTGCCACCAGTGGGGGACAGGGCTCCTACAATGAGCAGTTCTTC. Translating it yields CATSGGQGSYNEQFF.

This chain joins TRBV7-9 and TRBJ2-7; 12 nucleotides agree with TRBD1. Per the germline V gene, CDR1 is SEHNR and CDR2 is FQNEAQ (reference sequence). The CDR3 totals 16 residues. V shed 4 bases and J 8 bases; nucleotides not matched to a gene: 12. CDR3 in DNA: TGTGCCAGCAGCTGGATGCCGGGACAGGGGGCCCTACAGCAGTACTTC. Translation: CASSWMPGQGALQQYF.

Concerning this clonotype: As the CDR3 is not closed by the conserved phenylalanine or tryptophan, this likely results from a read error. No DNA is shown, since the ends of the CDR3 on it are uncertain; the CDR3 is the one TCRdb lists. The chain combines TRBV6-1 with TRBJ1-3; the table names TRBD1, a call not compared with the DNA. The CDR3 sequence runs 11 residues, both termini included. CDR1 and CDR2 from the germline V gene are MNHNS and SASEGT. The CDR3: CASSVAGTTML.

This chain uses TRBV12-3 or TRBV12-4 with TRBJ2-7; weak D call: TRBD1 (7 bases). The V gene lost 3 bases and the J gene lost 7 bases, with 19 bases spanning the gap. The CDR3 runs 15 residues. The CDR3 region has the DNA TGTGCCAGCAGTTTTAATAGCGGTCCAGGGGGAGAGCAGTACTTC. Translated: CASSFNSGPGGEQYF.

A few counts support this clonotype. This rearrangement joins TRBV7-6 to TRBJ1-5; unclear D gene. This CDR3 has 16 amino acids. CDR1 and CDR2 from the germline V gene are SGHVS and FNYEAQ. Trimming cost V 1 base and J 2 bases, with 12 bases left between them. CDR3 DNA: TGTGCCAGCAGCTTAGGGGCAGGCCCAGGCAATCAGCCCCAGCATTTT. Translation: CASSLGAGPGNQPQHF. The whole variable domain, filled in from reference TRBV7-6 and TRBJ1-5, reads GAGVSQSPRYKVTKRGQDVALRCDPISGHVSLYWYRQALGQGPEFLTYFNYEAQQDKSGLPNDRFSAERPEGSISTLTIQRTEQRDSAMYRCASSLGAGPGNQPQHFGDGTRLSIL.

The V call is TRBV20-1, the J call TRBJ2-1, with 11 positions matching TRBD1. The trim removed 3 bases at V and 7 bases at J, leaving 11 bases unmatched. Germline V gives CDR1 DFQATT, CDR2 SNEGSKA (reference sequence). The length of the CDR3 is 16 residues. CDR3 nucleotide sequence: TGCAGTGCTAGGGATGGGACAGGGGGAGGGTTGAATGAGCAGTTCTTC. It is translated as CSARDGTGGGLNEQFF.

This clonotype came up a few times. V and J are TRBV12-3 or TRBV12-4 and TRBJ1-1; no clear D gene. This CDR3 spans 13 amino acids. Trimming took 5 bases from V and 6 from J, leaving 13 bases between them. The CDR3 nucleotides read TGTGCCAGCAGTAAATTAAATCCCCCTGAAGCTTTCTTT. Its translation: CASSKLNPPEAFF.

At least ten counts were recorded for this clonotype. The chain has TRBV11-2 and TRBJ2-1; the D gene is possibly TRBD2 (6 bases). Trimming stripped 5 bases from V and 4 bases from J, with 15 bases between. The CDR3 consists of 15 residues. The germline gives CDR1 SGHAT, CDR2 FQNNGV. CDR3: CASSRDWGRYNEQFF. DNA for the CDR3: TGTGCCAGCAGCCGTGACTGGGGGAGGTACAATGAGCAGTTCTTC.

The table lists this clonotype with many counts. This rearrangement joins TRBV12-3 or TRBV12-4 to TRBJ2-5, with D possibly TRBD2 on 5 matching bases. V dropped 1 base and J dropped 3 bases, with 9 bases sitting between them. This CDR3 comprises 14 residues. The CDR3 protein is CASSLGLSEETQYF. CDR3 nucleotide sequence: TGTGCCAGCAGTTTAGGACTATCAGAAGAGACCCAGTACTTC.

The chain has TRBV23-1 and TRBJ2-7; D gene ambiguous. TRBV23-1 is assigned to the ORF class and has an uncertain function. The V end lost 5 bases, the J end lost 1 base, and 15 bases lay between the germline ends. The CDR3 length is 15 residues. For the CDR3, the DNA is TGCGCCAGCAGTTCCGGCCTAGATGAATCCTACGAGCAGTACTTC. Translated, it gives CASSSGLDESYEQYF.

The chain joins TRBV5-1 to TRBJ2-2, with a possible D match to TRBD1 (6 bases). The germline V and J ends were trimmed by 4 bases and 0 bases, with 19 bases remaining between them. Per the germline V gene, CDR1 is SGHRS and CDR2 is YFSETQ. The CDR3 runs to 18 residues. The CDR3 protein is CASSGELKRGTNTGELFF. The DNA for the CDR3 is TGCGCCAGCAGCGGGGAACTAAAGAGGGGGACGAACACCGGGGAGCTGTTTTTT.

With regard to this clonotype: An end of the junction differs from the germline gene, which may be a read error. The V and J genes are TRBV12-3 or TRBV12-4 and TRBJ1-5; possibly TRBD1 for D (5 bases). The CDR3 length is 14 residues. The CDR3 protein is CATSLLGGNQPQHF. The CDR3 nucleotides are TGTGCCACCAGTTTACTGGGGGGCAATCAGCCCCAGCATTTT.

Only a few counts were recorded for this clonotype. This chain uses TRBV27 with TRBJ2-7; D is unresolved. The CDR3 spans 14 residues. The V end lost 10 bases, the J end lost 0 bases, and 16 bases lay between the germline ends. Germline values: CDR1 MNHEY, CDR2 SMNVEV (reference sequence). CDR3 amino acids: CATAWTENSYEQYF. As DNA, the CDR3 is TGTGCCACCGCCTGGACGGAAAACTCCTACGAGCAGTACTTC.

This clonotype appeared a few times. The rearrangement joins TRBV29-1 to TRBJ1-3, with D possibly TRBD1 on 6 matching bases. Looked up from germline, CDR1 is SQVTM and CDR2 is ANQGSEA. The V end was cut by 5 bases, the J end by 8 bases, with 22 bases between. The CDR3 has 15 residues. The CDR3 nucleotides are TGCAGCGTTCTTCTGTCGGGGGGCCGGGGGGACACCATATATTTT. This translates into CSVLLSGGRGDTIYF.